Listed here are 25 T cell receptor beta chains from one sample, sequenced in a study of molecular identifiers for immune sequencing clone quantification. TCRdb passed the PCR reads through MiXCR, listing each CDR3 protein once. The repertoire holds approximately 590,000 distinct CDR3 sequences, with about 25% as singletons. Input material: naive CD8+ T cells from blood, with Jurkat cell RNA spiked in. The subset is: FACS-sorted CD8+CD4-CCR7+CD45RA+ naive T cells. These receptors all come from a human donor in good health. Some libraries in this study had Jurkat cell RNA spiked in.

The rearrangement uses TRBV7-9 and TRBJ2-7; D ambiguous. Per the germline V gene, CDR1 is SEHNR and CDR2 is FQNEAQ (reference sequence). The CDR3 spans 18 residues. The V end lost 5 bases, the J end lost 2 bases, and 25 bases lay between the germline ends. The DNA for the CDR3 is TGTGCCAGCAGCCCACCCCCTCCCGGATTGGACGGAACCTACGAGCAGTACTTC. Its protein is CASSPPPPGLDGTYEQYF.

This clonotype was detected ten times or more. This chain links TRBV6-5 with TRBJ2-7, with D tentatively TRBD2 (6 bases). This CDR3 comprises 13 residues. V lost 8 bases, J lost 3 bases, and 14 bases lay in between. Germline V gene sequence: CDR1 MNHEY, CDR2 SVGAGI. The CDR3 DNA reads as TGTGCCAGCGCCGCGGGGCAGGGCTACGAGCAGTACTTC. It specifies CASAAGQGYEQYF.

The CDR3 coding sequence is TGTGCAGTAGGCGGGGGACTAGCGGGAGAAGAGACCCAGTACTTC. This codes for CAVGGGLAGEETQYF. The V gene is TRBV13, the J gene TRBJ2-5, with 14 bases fitting TRBD2. CDR3 length: 15 amino acids. Germline loops: CDR1 PRHDT, CDR2 FYEKMQ (reference sequence).

This chain connects TRBV7-6 to TRBJ1-1; 8 nucleotides align to TRBD1. CDR3 length: 16 residues. Germline V gene data show CDR1 as SGHVS and CDR2 as FNYEAQ. V gave up 2 bases and J gave up 1 base; unmatched junction bases: 6. The CDR3 sequence is CASSLFAGQGNTEAFF. The CDR3 bases are TGTGCCAGCAGCTTATTCGCCGGACAGGGGAACACTGAAGCTTTCTTT.

For this clonotype: The junction departs from germline at one end; a sequencing error may be responsible. The rearrangement joins TRBV19 to TRBJ1-1, with TRBD1 as a possible D gene (5 bases). The germline gives CDR1 LNHDA, CDR2 SQIVND (reference sequence). The CDR3 is 15 amino acids. The CDR3 region has the DNA TGTGCCAGTAGTATATTTGGGACGCGGAACACTGAAGCTTCCTTT. Protein product: CASSIFGTRNTEASF.

In its sample, this clonotype was seen many times. The V call is TRBV24-1, the J call TRBJ2-1; D remains ambiguous. The V and J ends lost 2 bases and 0 bases respectively, with 10 bases between them. Germline V gene lookup returns CDR1 KGHDR and CDR2 SFDVKD. CDR3 length: 16 amino acids. As DNA, the CDR3 is TGTGCCACCAGTGATTCGGGCAGCAGCTCCTACAATGAGCAGTTCTTC. Translation: CATSDSGSSSYNEQFF.

In the case of this clonotype: A much bigger clone sits one base away, suggesting this may be a read error. The chain carries TRBV5-1 and TRBJ2-7; 7 nucleotides line up with TRBD1. CDR1 and CDR2 from the germline V gene are SGHRS and YFSETQ. The CDR3 runs to 16 residues. The junction had 14 bases not matched to a gene; V was cut back by 4 bases and J by 4 bases. CDR3: CASSTGQEALNYEQYF. The CDR3 nucleotides read TGCGCCAGCAGCACCGGACAGGAGGCCTTGAATTACGAGCAGTACTTC.

This clonotype was seen at least ten times. The rearrangement uses TRBV28 and TRBJ2-7; no clear D gene. The ends were cut back, 7 bases at V and 0 bases at J, with 19 bases in the middle. The CDR3 runs to 16 residues. Germline lookup yields CDR1 MDHEN and CDR2 SYDVKM. DNA of the CDR3: TGTGCCAGCACCCCCACTCACGGTACCAGCTCCTACGAGCAGTACTTC. As protein: CASTPTHGTSSYEQYF.

Remarks on this clonotype: A much bigger clone sits one base away, suggesting this may be a read error. The CDR3 coding sequence is TGCGCCAGCAGCCCCGGGCCAGCCCCTGGGATGGCTTTCTTT. As protein: CASSPGPAPGMAFF. V usage is TRBV4-1 and J usage is TRBJ1-1; no definite D call. Germline CDR1 reads MGHRA; CDR2 reads YSYEKL. The CDR3 runs 14 residues. Deletions cut 4 bases from V and 11 bases from J, with 20 bases between.

This clonotype has ten or more counts. This CDR3 reads CSVEVENPSTDTQYF. Here the CDR3 DNA reads TGCAGCGTTGAAGTGGAGAACCCTAGCACAGATACGCAGTATTTT. The V and J genes are TRBV29-1 and TRBJ2-3; D is undetermined. The V end was cut by 1 base, the J end by 0 bases, with 11 bases between. Germline V gene data show CDR1 as SQVTM and CDR2 as ANQGSEA. CDR3 size: 15 residues.

Turning to this clonotype: This could be a read error, since a much larger clone is one nucleotide away. The rearrangement joins TRBV5-1 to TRBJ2-7; D gene ambiguous. The CDR3 totals 12 residues. V dropped 9 bases and J dropped 4 bases, with 14 bases sitting between them. CDR1 is SGHRS and CDR2 is YFSETQ in the germline V gene. CDR3 amino acids: CAISVSGYEQYF. DNA of the CDR3: TGCGCCATCAGTGTTTCTGGGTACGAGCAGTACTTC.

The chain links TRBV6-5 to TRBJ2-7, with a tentative D call TRBD1 (5 bases). V was cut by 2 bases and J by 5 bases, with 13 bases left in between. Germline-derived CDR1 and CDR2 are MNHEY and SVGAGI. This CDR3 comprises 14 residues. The CDR3, as DNA: TGTGCCAGCAGTTACGGGCAGGGTTTCAACGAGCAGTACTTC. Its translation is CASSYGQGFNEQYF.

About this clonotype: A much larger clone is a single base away; this may be a read error. The chain combines TRBV27 with TRBJ2-3, with D perhaps TRBD2 (6 bases). The CDR3 covers 16 residues. Germline CDR1 and CDR2: MNHEY and SMNVEV (reference sequence). The CDR3: CARSPRDLSSTDTQYF. CDR3 bases: TGTGCCCGCAGTCCGCGGGACCTCTCTAGCACAGATACGCAGTATTTT.

V gene TRBV7-9 combines with J gene TRBJ1-2, with a weak D call TRBD1 (5 bases). This CDR3 spans 14 amino acids. Germline loops: CDR1 SEHNR, CDR2 FQNEAQ (reference sequence). V lost 5 bases and J lost 7, with 17 bases in between. The CDR3: CASSVTGTALGYTF. The CDR3 nucleotides are TGTGCCAGCAGCGTGACCGGGACGGCTCTTGGCTACACCTTC.

This clonotype was seen only a few times. J is TRBJ1-5 and V is TRBV7-9; TRBD1 aligns across 8 bases. The CDR3 runs to 14 residues. Germline V gene sequence: CDR1 SEHNR, CDR2 FQNEAQ (reference sequence). V gave up 5 bases and J gave up 4 bases; unmatched junction bases: 4. CDR3 protein: CASSQGAVNQPQHF. The DNA of the CDR3 is TGTGCCAGCAGCCAGGGGGCAGTTAATCAGCCCCAGCATTTT. Based on the CDR3 plus reference TRBV7-9 and TRBJ1-5, the full variable domain is DTGVSQNPRHKITKRGQNVTFRCDPISEHNRLYWYRQTLGQGPEFLTYFQNEAQLEKSRLLSDRFSAERPKGSFSTLEIQRTEQGDSAMYLCASSQGAVNQPQHFGDGTRLSIL.

V gene TRBV6-5 combines with J gene TRBJ1-5; 9 positions match TRBD1. The junction had 10 bases not matched to a gene; V was cut back by 6 bases and J by 7 bases. CDR1 is MNHEY, CDR2 SVGAGI, per germline. This CDR3 region has 15 residues. Here the CDR3 reads CASSLRQGDIQPQHF. The CDR3 DNA is TGTGCCAGCAGCCTCCGACAGGGGGATATCCAGCCCCAGCATTTT.

Note on this clonotype: In this CDR3 the conserved last residue, phenylalanine or tryptophan, is missing, so a read error is likely. V usage is TRBV7-2 and J usage is TRBJ2-5; D perhaps matches TRBD2 (5 bases). Germline loops: CDR1 SGHTA, CDR2 FQGNSA. The CDR3 contains 14 residues. V was cut by 1 base and J by 5 bases, with 11 bases left in between. DNA of the CDR3: TGTGCCAGCAGCTTAGACGGGGTATCGGAGACCCAGTACATC. Its translation: CASSLDGVSETQYI.

The rearrangement uses TRBV27 and TRBJ1-5; D unclear. With 7 bases removed from V and 6 bases from J, the gap between germline ends came to 16 bases. The CDR3 sequence is 14 residues long. Germline assignment: CDR1 MNHEY and CDR2 SMNVEV (reference sequence). The CDR3 nucleotides read TGTGCCAGCAAGCTACAGAGGGCAGGTCAGCCCCAGCATTTT. As protein: CASKLQRAGQPQHF.

The chain links TRBV28 to TRBJ1-4; D remains unclear. This CDR3 spans 11 amino acids. Germline V gene lookup returns CDR1 MDHEN and CDR2 SYDVKM. V was cut by 11 bases and J by 8 bases, with 12 bases left in between. In DNA, the CDR3 is TGTGCCGCACGGCGGGAGGAAAAACTGTTTTTT. This translates into CAARREEKLFF.

This clonotype has a handful of counts. The J gene is TRBJ2-1, the V gene TRBV9; 8 nucleotides align to TRBD2. The germline V gene encodes CDR1 SGDLS and CDR2 YYNGEE. This CDR3 is built from 15 residues. Germline trimming cut 2 bases from V and 1 base from J; bases unmatched to any gene: 2. CDR3 loop: CASSVGGRSYNEQFF. The CDR3 nucleotides read TGTGCCAGCAGCGTCGGCGGGAGGTCCTACAATGAGCAGTTCTTC.

Notes on this clonotype: This may arise from a read error, as a much more abundant clone is one base away. V usage is TRBV4-1 and J usage is TRBJ2-7; 10 positions match TRBD1. Germline V gene data show CDR1 as MGHRA and CDR2 as YSYEKL. The CDR3 runs 15 residues. The CDR3 spells CTSSQRDRGQYEQYF. For the CDR3, the DNA is TGCACCAGCAGCCAACGAGACAGGGGGCAATACGAGCAGTACTTC.

This chain links TRBV6-2 or TRBV6-3 with TRBJ2-1, with TRBD2 as a possible D gene (5 bases). Germline V gives CDR1 MNHEY, CDR2 SVGEGT. The V end was cut by 3 bases, the J end by 6 bases, with 15 bases between. This CDR3 spans 15 amino acids. As DNA, the CDR3 is TGTGCCAGCAGTTATGAGGGATACGGCCCCAATGAGCAGTTCTTC. It translates to CASSYEGYGPNEQFF.

About this clonotype itself: A much larger clonotype is one base distant, so this may be a read error. This chain joins TRBV28 and TRBJ2-3; D is possibly TRBD2 (6 bases). The CDR3 consists of 14 residues. V lost 1 base, J lost 10 bases, and 15 bases lay in between. The germline V gene encodes CDR1 MDHEN and CDR2 SYDVKM. CDR3 bases: TGTGCCAGCAGTTTATTTCGGGGGTTTGATGCGCAGTATTTT. It is translated as CASSLFRGFDAQYF.

This chain joins TRBV30 and TRBJ1-1, with D hard to call. The V end lost 1 base, the J end lost 4 bases, and 4 bases lay between the germline ends. There are 11 residues in the CDR3. Per the germline V gene, CDR1 is GTSNPN and CDR2 is SVGIG (reference sequence). The CDR3: CAWSGSTEAFF. The CDR3 bases are TGTGCCTGGAGTGGCAGCACTGAAGCTTTCTTT.

The sample holds many counts of this clonotype. The V and J genes are TRBV6-5 and TRBJ1-1; D may be TRBD1 (6 bases). Germline V gene data show CDR1 as MNHEY and CDR2 as SVGAGI. There are 16 residues in the CDR3. Trimming took off 5 bases at V and 4 bases at J, with 20 bases between the two ends. This CDR3 reads CASSTPQGPLGTEAFF. The CDR3 DNA reads TGTGCCAGCAGTACACCGCAGGGGCCATTGGGCACTGAAGCTTTCTTT.